The T cell receptor beta chain described here comes from a study of blood T cells in healthy people across ages. Primed by a sample-barcoded 5' primer and a J-beta primer mix, a second PCR proceeded for 7 to 11 cycles. TCRdb reprocessed the 5' RACE reads with MiXCR, giving one entry per CDR3 protein. The table includes about 2 million distinct CDR3 sequences, around half detected once. Staff drew around 10 milliliters of peripheral blood from each donor. As regards this clonotype: Its specificity is not known.

Germline assignment: CDR1 MNHNY and CDR2 SVGAGI (reference sequence). The CDR3 loop spans 17 amino acids. V gave up 2 bases and J gave up 2 bases, with 17 bases separating them. The study's findings and limits: Unsorted PBMCs ruled out conclusive naive versus antigen-experienced comparison. Changes in expanded clonotypes were possibly confounded, as the CMV status of donors was unknown.

This TCR came from a middle-aged woman in good health. The V and J genes are TRBV6-6 and TRBJ2-3; D perhaps matches TRBD2 (7 bases). Sequences were obtained from blood. This chain's CDR3 is CASSYVLGGPDTDTQYF. The CDR3 DNA follows: TGTGCCAGCAGTTACGTCCTCGGGGGGCCTGACACAGATACGCAGTATTTT.